Below are 5 T cell receptor beta chains sequenced from a single sample in a study of sequential checkpoint blockade in melanoma. TCRdb's copy holds only in-frame clones and misses some; the assay was immunoSEQ multiplex PCR. The sample yields 15,000 to 20,000 clones, 72% seen once. The treatment here: randomized to nivolumab then ipilimumab (arm A) or the reverse (arm B). Sample: CD8+ T cells sorted from blood (inferred from file names), taken from a patient given nivolumab and ipilimumab in sequence. The receptors originated from a human donor with melanoma.

This clone has only one observation. The chain joins TRBV13 to TRBJ1-2; no clear D gene. The CDR3 has 12 amino acids. Germline CDR1 reads PRHDT; CDR2 reads FYEKMQ (reference sequence). V lost 0 bases, J lost 6 bases, and 5 bases lay in between. The CDR3 bases are TGTGCCAGCAGCTTAGGCGGGGATGGCTACACCTTC. Amino acid sequence: CASSLGGDGYTF.

The chain uses TRBV4-1 and TRBJ1-2; TRBD1 matches 10 bases. Losses at the gene ends were 3 bases for V and 7 bases for J; bases not matched to a gene: 5. The CDR3 has 14 residues. From germline, CDR1 is MGHRA and CDR2 YSYEKL. For the CDR3, the DNA is TGCGCCAGCAGCCAGACGACAGGGGGCCTTGGCTACACCTTC. Its translation is CASSQTTGGLGYTF.

This clone was observed a handful of times. V is TRBV5-6 and J is TRBJ1-2; a weak D match, TRBD1 (6 bases). V was clipped by 0 bases and J by 5 bases, with 14 bases between them. Germline CDR1 reads SGHDT; CDR2 reads YYEEEE. There are 15 residues in the CDR3. The CDR3 sequence: CASSLDDRTSYGYTF. CDR3 coding DNA: TGTGCCAGCAGCTTGGACGACAGGACCTCGTATGGCTACACCTTC.

The chain combines TRBV5-1 with TRBJ1-2; TRBD1 agrees at 8 bases. The CDR3 covers 16 residues. Germline V gives CDR1 SGHRS, CDR2 YFSETQ. J gave up 6 bases and V 0 bases, and 10 bases lay outside the gene matches. The CDR3 loop is CASSLGLYPGQDGYTF. For the CDR3, the DNA is TGCGCCAGCAGCTTGGGCCTTTATCCGGGACAGGATGGCTACACCTTC. Together with reference TRBV5-1 and TRBJ1-2, the CDR3 gives the full variable domain: KAGVTQTPRYLIKTRGQQVTLSCSPISGHRSVSWYQQTPGQGLQFLFEYFSETQRNKGNFPGRFSGRQFSNSRSEMNVSTLELGDSALYLCASSLGLYPGQDGYTFGSGTRLTVV.

The chain joins TRBV6-5 to TRBJ1-1, with 7 nucleotides matching TRBD1. V was pared by 5 bases and J by 11 bases, with 14 bases of the junction left unmatched. Germline lookup yields CDR1 MNHEY and CDR2 SVGAGI. CDR3 length: 14 residues. The CDR3 reads CASSDYRDSWSAFF. The DNA for the CDR3 is TGTGCCAGCAGTGACTACCGGGACAGTTGGAGCGCTTTCTTT.